The present T cell receptor beta chain was sequenced within a study of beta chain features in type 1 diabetes. The overall study: In age, gender and cell yields, patients were similar to healthy donors. General study findings and limits: PCR might show a preference for shorter templates, equally across patients and controls.

This CDR3 has 15 amino acids. Germline values: CDR1 SGHTA, CDR2 FQGNSA. V was cut by 5 bases and J by 5 bases, with 18 bases left in between. Expressed TCRB transcripts were sequenced because the isolated RNA had all been reverse transcribed beforehand. TCRdb's table, derived via immunoSEQ multiplex PCR, lists solely in-frame clones and lacks some. The table includes 200,000 to 250,000 clones, approximately 10% detected once. The table lists this clone with a few counts. Its cognate antigen is unknown. The chain combines TRBV7-2 with TRBJ2-5; D is unresolved. This sequence was found in a man aged 18 to 30 in good health. Sequenced material: central memory CD4+ T cells from blood. The CDR3 sequence is CASSRPAPLWETQYF. As DNA, the CDR3 is TGTGCCAGCAGCCGACCAGCTCCCCTGTGGGAGACCCAGTACTTC.